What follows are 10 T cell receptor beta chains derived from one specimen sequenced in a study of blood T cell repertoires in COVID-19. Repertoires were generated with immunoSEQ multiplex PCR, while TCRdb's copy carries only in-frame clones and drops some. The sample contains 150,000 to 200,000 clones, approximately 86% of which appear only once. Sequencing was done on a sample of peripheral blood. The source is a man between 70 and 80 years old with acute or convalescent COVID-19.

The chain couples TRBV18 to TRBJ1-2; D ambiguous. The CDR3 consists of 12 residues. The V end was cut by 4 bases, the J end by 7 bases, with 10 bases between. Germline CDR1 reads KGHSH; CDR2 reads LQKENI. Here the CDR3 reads CASSRRVGGYTF. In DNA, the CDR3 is TGTGCCAGCTCACGGCGGGTTGGTGGCTACACCTTC.

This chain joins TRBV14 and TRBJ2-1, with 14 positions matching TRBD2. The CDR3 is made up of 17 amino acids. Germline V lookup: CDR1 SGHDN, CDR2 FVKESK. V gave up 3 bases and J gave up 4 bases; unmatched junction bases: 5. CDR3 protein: CASSHGLAGGNYNEQFF. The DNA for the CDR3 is TGTGCCAGCAGCCACGGACTAGCGGGAGGAAATTACAATGAGCAGTTCTTC.

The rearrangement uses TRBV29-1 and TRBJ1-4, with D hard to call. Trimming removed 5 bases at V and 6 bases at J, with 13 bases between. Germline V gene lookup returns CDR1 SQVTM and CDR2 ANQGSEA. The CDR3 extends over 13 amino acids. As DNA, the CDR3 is TGCAGCGTTCTAGTATCCGTTTATGAAAAACTGTTTTTT. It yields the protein CSVLVSVYEKLFF.

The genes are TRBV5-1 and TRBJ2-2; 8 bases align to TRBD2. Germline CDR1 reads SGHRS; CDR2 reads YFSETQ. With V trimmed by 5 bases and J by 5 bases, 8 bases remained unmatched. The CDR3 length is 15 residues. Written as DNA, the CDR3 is TGCGCCAGCAGGCTCGGGACTAGTGGGACCGGGGAGCTGTTTTTT. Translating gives CASRLGTSGTGELFF.

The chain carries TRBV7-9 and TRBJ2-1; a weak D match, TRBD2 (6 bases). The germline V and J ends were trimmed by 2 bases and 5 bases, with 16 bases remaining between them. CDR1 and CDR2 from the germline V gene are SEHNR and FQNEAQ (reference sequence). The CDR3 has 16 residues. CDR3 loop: CASSLRRASTNNEQFF. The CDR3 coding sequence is TGTGCCAGCAGCTTAAGGAGGGCATCCACCAACAATGAGCAGTTCTTC.

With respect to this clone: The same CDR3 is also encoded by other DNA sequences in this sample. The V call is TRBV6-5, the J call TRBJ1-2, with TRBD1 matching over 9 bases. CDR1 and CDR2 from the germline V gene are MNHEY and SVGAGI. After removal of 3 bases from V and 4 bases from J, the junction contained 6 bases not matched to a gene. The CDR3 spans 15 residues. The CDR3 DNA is TGTGCCAGCAGTTATTCGACAGGGGGTGTCTATGGCTACACCTTC. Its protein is CASSYSTGGVYGYTF.

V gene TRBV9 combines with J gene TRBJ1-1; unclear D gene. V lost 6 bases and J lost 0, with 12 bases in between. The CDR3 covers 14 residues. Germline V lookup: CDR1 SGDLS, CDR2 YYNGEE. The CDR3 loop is CASTLGGMNTEAFF. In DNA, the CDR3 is TGTGCCAGCACCCTGGGAGGCATGAACACTGAAGCTTTCTTT.

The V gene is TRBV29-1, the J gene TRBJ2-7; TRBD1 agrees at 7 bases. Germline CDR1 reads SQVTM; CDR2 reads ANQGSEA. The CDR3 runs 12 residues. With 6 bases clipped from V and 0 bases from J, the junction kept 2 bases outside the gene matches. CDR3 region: CSVGQVSYEQYF. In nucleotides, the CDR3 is TGCAGCGTAGGACAGGTCTCCTACGAGCAGTACTTC.

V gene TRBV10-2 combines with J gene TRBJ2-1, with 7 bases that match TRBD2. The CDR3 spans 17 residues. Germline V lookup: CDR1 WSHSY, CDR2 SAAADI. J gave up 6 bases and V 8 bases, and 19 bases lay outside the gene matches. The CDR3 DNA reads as TGCGCCAGCTGCAGAGGGAGGGCCCTCGCTTCGAGCAATGAGCAGTTCTTC. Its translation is CASCRGRALASSNEQFF.

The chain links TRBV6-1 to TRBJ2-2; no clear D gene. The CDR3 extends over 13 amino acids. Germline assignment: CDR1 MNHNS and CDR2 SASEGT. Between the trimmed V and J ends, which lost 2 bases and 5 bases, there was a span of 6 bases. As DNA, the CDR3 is TGTGCCAGCAGTGAATTCGGGACCGGGGAGCTGTTTTTT. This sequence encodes CASSEFGTGELFF.